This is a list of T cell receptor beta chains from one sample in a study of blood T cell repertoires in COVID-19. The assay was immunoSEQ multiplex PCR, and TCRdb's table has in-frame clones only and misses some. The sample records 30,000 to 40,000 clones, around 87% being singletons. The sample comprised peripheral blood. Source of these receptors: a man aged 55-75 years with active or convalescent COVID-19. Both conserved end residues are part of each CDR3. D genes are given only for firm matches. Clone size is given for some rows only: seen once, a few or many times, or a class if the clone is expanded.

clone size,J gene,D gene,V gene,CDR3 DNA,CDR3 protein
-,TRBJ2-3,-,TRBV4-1,TGCGCCAGCAGCCAGACGGGGACATCTAGCACAGATACGCAGTATTTT,CASSQTGTSSTDTQYF
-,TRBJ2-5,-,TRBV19,TGTGCCAGTAGTGCCCGATCGGTGGTAGAGACCCAGTACTTC,CASSARSVVETQYF
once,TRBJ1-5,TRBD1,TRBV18,TGTGCCAGCTCACCATGGCAGGGGGGAGATCAGCCCCAGCATTTT,CASSPWQGGDQPQHF
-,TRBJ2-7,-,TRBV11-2,TGTGCCACCACGGAGGGTTTGCACGAGCAGTACTTC,CATTEGLHEQYF
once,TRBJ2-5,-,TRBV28,TGTGCCAGCAGTACATCGACCAGGGGAAAAGAGACCCAGTACTTC,CASSTSTRGKETQYF
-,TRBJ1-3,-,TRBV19,TGTGCCAGTAGTAACAGGCTGAACTCTGGAAACACCATATATTTT,CASSNRLNSGNTIYF
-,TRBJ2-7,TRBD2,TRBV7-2,TGTGCCAGCAGCCCCCCGGAAGCGGGAGCTCTCTACGAGCAGTACTTC,CASSPPEAGALYEQYF
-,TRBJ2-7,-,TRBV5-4,TGTGCCAGCAGCTCAGGGTACCACTACGAGCAGTACTTC,CASSSGYHYEQYF
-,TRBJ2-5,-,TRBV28,TGTGCCAGCAGTTTACTCGGGGAGACCCAGTACTTC,CASSLLGETQYF
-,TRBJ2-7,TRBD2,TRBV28,TGTGCCAGCACCCAGCGGGAGAGATCCTACGAGCAGTACTTC,CASTQRERSYEQYF
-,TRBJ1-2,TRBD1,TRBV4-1,TGCGCCAGCAGCCGTTCGGGACAGGGGGACTATGGCTACACCTTC,CASSRSGQGDYGYTF
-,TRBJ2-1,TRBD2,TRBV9,TGTGCCAGCAGCGTAGATTGGTCCGGACTAGCGGGATATGAGCAGTTCTTC,CASSVDWSGLAGYEQFF
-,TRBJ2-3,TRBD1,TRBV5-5,TGTGCCAGCAGCGCAGACAGGGGCACAGATACGCAGTATTTT,CASSADRGTDTQYF
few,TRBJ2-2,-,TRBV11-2,TGTGCCAGCAGCATTCCCGTGACTAGCACCGGGGAGCTGTTTTTT,CASSIPVTSTGELFF
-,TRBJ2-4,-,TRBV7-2,TGTGCCAGCAGCCGTGGTGGGCAGGGGCCCAAGATTCAGTACTTC,CASSRGGQGPKIQYF
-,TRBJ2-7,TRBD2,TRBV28,TGTGCCAGCAGTGGCGGGAGAGGAGTCTACGAGCAGTACTTC,CASSGGRGVYEQYF
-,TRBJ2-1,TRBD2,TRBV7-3,TGTGCCAGCAGCTTAGGGGAGGGAGGCTCCCGCTCCTACAATGAGCAGTTCTTC,CASSLGEGGSRSYNEQFF
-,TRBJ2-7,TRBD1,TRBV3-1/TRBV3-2,TGTGCCAGCAGCCAACGCTTCTGGACAGGGGAGTACGAGCAGTACTTC,CASSQRFWTGEYEQYF
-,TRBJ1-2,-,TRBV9,TGTGCCAGCAGCGGGGAAGGGAGATTAGGCTACACCTTC,CASSGEGRLGYTF
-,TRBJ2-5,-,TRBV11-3,TGTGCCAGCAGCTTAGGTCCCCGGGAGACCCAGTACTTC,CASSLGPRETQYF
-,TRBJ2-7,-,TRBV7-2,TGTGCCAGCAGCTTAGCGCATAGGGGGTCCTCCTACGAGCAGTACTTC,CASSLAHRGSSYEQYF
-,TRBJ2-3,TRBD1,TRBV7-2,TGTGCCAGCAGCTTCTCGGCCCCGGGACAGGGTAGCACAGATACGCAGTATTTT,CASSFSAPGQGSTDTQYF
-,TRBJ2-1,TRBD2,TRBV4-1,TGCGCCAGCAGCCAGAGTCCTAGCGGGAGTTCGTATGAGCAGTTCTTC,CASSQSPSGSSYEQFF
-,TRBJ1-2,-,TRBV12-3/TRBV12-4,TGTGCCAGCAGTTCTCGCCTCCGGGGCTACACCTTC,CASSSRLRGYTF
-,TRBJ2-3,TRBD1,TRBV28,TGTGCCAGCAGTTTGACAGGGTCAGATACGCAGTATTTT,CASSLTGSDTQYF
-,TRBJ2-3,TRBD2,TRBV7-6,TGTGCCAGCAGCAGCGGGACTAGCGGGAGGCCAGGCGATACGCAGTATTTT,CASSSGTSGRPGDTQYF
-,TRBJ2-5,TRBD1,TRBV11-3,TGTGCCAGCAGCCACCGGGGACAGCACCAAGAGACCCAGTACTTC,CASSHRGQHQETQYF
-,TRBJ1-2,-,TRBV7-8,TGTGCCAGCAGCTTAACTAGATACAGGGATAACTATGGCTACACCTTC,CASSLTRYRDNYGYTF
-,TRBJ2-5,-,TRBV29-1,TGCAGCGTTGAATTGATCGCGAGATTGGAGACCCAGTACTTC,CSVELIARLETQYF
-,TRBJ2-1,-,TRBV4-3,TGCGCCAGCAGCCAGGAACTAGCACCGTCGGCCTACAATGAGCAGTTCTTC,CASSQELAPSAYNEQFF